This T cell receptor beta chain was captured in a study of T cell repertoires in cytomegalovirus infection. For the study at large: CMV epitopes used comprised recently identified HLA-C-restricted ones and well-studied HLA-B-restricted ones.

The CDR3 loop spans 14 amino acids. V gave up 4 bases and J gave up 5 bases; unmatched junction bases: 3. Germline-derived CDR1 and CDR2 are SGHVS and FNYEAQ. In regard to this clonotype: Its antigen is still unknown.

Whole-study results and caveats: Within the response measured ex vivo, HLA-C-restricted CMV-specific TCR beta clonotypes were dominant.

TCRdb called the reads again in MiXCR, with one record for every CDR3 protein. The sample carries about 340,000 distinct CDR3 sequences, about 27% recorded once. This TCR was sampled from a human donor in good health (CMV status not recorded). Some clones in this sample may be carry-over from other donors' samples. This material consisted of cultured PBMCs, taken from culture after CMV antigen stimulation. The genes are TRBV7-6 and TRBJ2-3, with TRBD1 matching 10 bases. CDR3 region: CASSWGQGKDTQYF. The CDR3 DNA sequence: TGTGCCAGCAGCTGGGGACAGGGGAAAGATACGCAGTATTTT.